This T cell receptor (beta chain) was profiled in a study of shared clonotypes between healthy human individuals. The naive CD8 subset, CD45RO-negative cells positively selected for CCR7, excluded terminally differentiated effector memory CD45RA+ cells. Findings and caveats of the study: Large sequencing depth failed to make sorted-subset sequencing complete, rarefaction showed. The generation probabilities recorded for non-shared clonotypes fell below those of clonotypes shared by all four donors.

Clones were read by immunoSEQ multiplex PCR, and TCRdb kept only the in-frame ones, dropping some. The top ten clones hold around 0.25% of a sample with 800,000 to 950,000 clones, 96% of them seen once. Remarks on this clone: Its antigen is unknown.

Trimming took off 5 bases at V and 2 bases at J, with 9 bases between the two ends. This CDR3 is 13 amino acids long. In germline, CDR1 is MNHEY, CDR2 SMNVEV (reference sequence). Sequencing input: naive CD8+ T cells sorted from blood. The sequence derives from a man aged 30 to 45 in good health. The chain joins TRBV27 to TRBJ1-2, with D maybe TRBD1 (5 bases). The CDR3 reads CASSVGRNYGYTF. CDR3 coding DNA: TGTGCCAGCAGTGTGGGACGAAACTATGGCTACACCTTC.